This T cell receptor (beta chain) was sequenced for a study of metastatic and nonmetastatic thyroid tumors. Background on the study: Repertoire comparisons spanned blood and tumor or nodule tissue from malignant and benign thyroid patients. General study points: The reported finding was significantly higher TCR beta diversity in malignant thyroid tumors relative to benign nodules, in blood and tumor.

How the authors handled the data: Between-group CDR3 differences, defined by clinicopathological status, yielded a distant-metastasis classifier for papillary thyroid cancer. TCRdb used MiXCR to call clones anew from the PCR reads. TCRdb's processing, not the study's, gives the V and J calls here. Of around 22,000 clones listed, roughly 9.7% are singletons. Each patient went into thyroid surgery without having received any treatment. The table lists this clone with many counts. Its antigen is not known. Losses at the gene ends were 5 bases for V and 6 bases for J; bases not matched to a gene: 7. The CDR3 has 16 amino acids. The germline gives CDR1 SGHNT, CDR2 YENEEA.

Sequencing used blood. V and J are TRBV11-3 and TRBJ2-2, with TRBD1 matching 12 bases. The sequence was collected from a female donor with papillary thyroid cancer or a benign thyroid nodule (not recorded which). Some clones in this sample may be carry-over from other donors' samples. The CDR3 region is CASSTRDRGRAGELFF. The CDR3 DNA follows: TGTGCCAGCAGCACCCGGGACAGGGGGCGCGCCGGGGAGCTGTTTTTT. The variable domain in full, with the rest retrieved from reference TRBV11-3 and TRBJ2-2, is EAGVVQSPRYKIIEKKQPVAFWCNPISGHNTLYWYLQNLGQGPELLIRYENEEAVDDSQLPKDRFSAERLKGVDSTLKIQPAELGDSAVYLCASSTRDRGRAGELFFGEGSRLTVL.